The 15 T cell receptor beta chains below come from one sample, sequenced in a study of blood T cell repertoires in COVID-19. Assay: immunoSEQ multiplex PCR; the TCRdb copy retains only in-frame clones and omits some. Here the sample spans some 100,000 clones, 70% to 90% being singletons. Sequencing was performed on peripheral blood. The receptors here all came from a man aged 45-65 years with COVID-19, enrolled during active disease.

V is TRBV6-2 or TRBV6-3 and J is TRBJ1-2; maybe TRBD1 (6 bases). The CDR3 is made up of 15 amino acids. In germline, CDR1 is MNHEY, CDR2 SVGEGT. Deletions cut 6 bases from V and 4 bases from J, with 18 bases between. The CDR3 DNA follows: TGTGCCAGCAGCAACGTCGGACAGCCCATCTATGGCTACACCTTC. Encoded protein: CASSNVGQPIYGYTF.

This sequence joins TRBV28 and TRBJ2-5; TRBD1 matches 7 bases. Germline trimming cut 2 bases from V and 6 bases from J; bases unmatched to any gene: 6. Germline loops: CDR1 MDHEN, CDR2 SYDVKM. The CDR3 loop spans 14 amino acids. The CDR3, as DNA: TGTGCCAGCAGTTTAGGGACAGTCGGGAAGACCCAGTACTTC. Residues: CASSLGTVGKTQYF.

The chain employs TRBV6-6 and TRBJ1-2; D unresolved. The germline V gene encodes CDR1 MNHNY and CDR2 SVGAGI (reference sequence). CDR3 length: 11 residues. With 4 bases removed from V and 7 bases from J, the gap between germline ends came to 7 bases. The CDR3 loop reads CASSSGGGYTF. The DNA of the CDR3 is TGTGCCAGCAGTTCCGGTGGTGGCTACACCTTC.

This sequence joins TRBV2 and TRBJ2-7, with D perhaps TRBD2 (6 bases). Trimming took 7 bases from V and 5 from J, leaving 15 bases between them. Per the germline V gene, CDR1 is SNHLY and CDR2 is FYNNEI. This CDR3 region has 13 residues. The CDR3 loop is CASTRGTGNEQYF. In DNA, the CDR3 is TGTGCCAGCACCCGGGGGACGGGGAACGAGCAGTACTTC.

V and J are TRBV6-5 and TRBJ1-2, with TRBD1 as a possible D gene (5 bases). From germline, CDR1 is MNHEY and CDR2 SVGAGI. The CDR3 runs to 13 residues. V lost 6 bases to trimming and J lost 6 bases, with 14 bases between them. CDR3 in DNA: TGTGCCAGCAGCTCCTACGGGGGAGATGGCTACACCTTC. It encodes CASSSYGGDGYTF.

The genes are TRBV5-3 and TRBJ1-1; D ambiguous. TRBV5-3 is an ORF for which the function is uncertain. The V and J ends lost 4 bases and 0 bases respectively, with 13 bases between them. The CDR3 extends over 15 amino acids. CDR3 DNA: TGTGCCAGAAGCCCGGTCCTGAGGATGAACACTGAAGCTTTCTTT. Protein sequence: CARSPVLRMNTEAFF.

About this clone: The same CDR3 arises from other DNA sequences in this sample as well. This chain links TRBV5-1 with TRBJ2-1; D is undetermined. Germline CDR1 SGHRS, CDR2 YFSETQ. This CDR3 contains 12 residues. V lost 0 bases, J lost 6 bases, and 4 bases lay in between. The chain's CDR3 is CASSLGGNEQFF. The DNA for the CDR3 is TGCGCCAGCAGCTTGGGCGGCAATGAGCAGTTCTTC.

The rearrangement links TRBV30 to TRBJ1-2; maybe TRBD1 (6 bases). The CDR3 consists of 14 residues. V lost 5 bases and J 0 bases, leaving 13 bases between the germline ends. Germline V gives CDR1 GTSNPN, CDR2 SVGIG (reference sequence). The CDR3 protein is CAWYRVPANYGYTF. CDR3 DNA sequence: TGTGCCTGGTACAGGGTTCCAGCTAACTATGGCTACACCTTC.

V usage is TRBV4-2 and J usage is TRBJ1-5; a weak D match, TRBD1 (5 bases). Trimming removed 5 bases at V and 3 bases at J, with 11 bases between. The V gene's germline CDR1 is LGHNA and CDR2 YNFKEQ. This CDR3 is 14 amino acids long. The CDR3 protein is CASSSTGVNQPQHF. CDR3 DNA sequence: TGTGCCAGCAGCTCTACAGGCGTCAATCAGCCCCAGCATTTT.

The V call is TRBV3-1 (or the pseudogene TRBV3-2), the J call TRBJ1-6, with no clear D. Trimming removed 1 base at V and 7 bases at J, with 11 bases between. CDR3 size: 15 residues. The germline gives CDR1 LGHDT, CDR2 YNNKEL (reference sequence). CDR3 nucleotides: TGTGCCAGCAGCCAAGGTATCCGGGGAAATTCACCCCTCCACTTT. Amino acids: CASSQGIRGNSPLHF.

The J gene is TRBJ2-1, the V gene TRBV5-1; 9 bases are a match to TRBD2. The CDR3 has 14 amino acids. Per the germline V gene, CDR1 is SGHRS and CDR2 is YFSETQ. J gave up 7 bases and V 0 bases, and 2 bases lay outside the gene matches. The CDR3 protein is CASSLALAGNEQFF. CDR3 DNA sequence: TGCGCCAGCAGCTTGGCCCTAGCGGGGAATGAGCAGTTCTTC.

This chain uses TRBV18 with TRBJ1-6; no clear D gene. This CDR3 is built from 16 residues. Germline CDR1 is KGHSH and CDR2 is LQKENI. V was pared by 3 bases and J by 6 bases, with 15 bases between. The DNA for the CDR3 is TGTGCCAGCTCACCTTCCATTCCTTCGAGTAATTCACCCCTCCACTTT. Translating it yields CASSPSIPSSNSPLHF.

The count of this clone is one. The V call is TRBV5-1, the J call TRBJ2-5; 7 bases match TRBD1. This CDR3 spans 13 amino acids. CDR1 is SGHRS, CDR2 YFSETQ, per germline. With V trimmed by 1 base and J by 3 bases, 0 bases remained unmatched. The CDR3 DNA reads TGCGCCAGCAGCTTGACAGGGGAAGAGACCCAGTACTTC. It yields the protein CASSLTGEETQYF.

The V call is TRBV6-5, the J call TRBJ2-7; 8 positions match TRBD1. The germline V gene has CDR1 MNHEY and CDR2 SVGAGI. The CDR3 length is 14 residues. V lost 6 bases, J lost 2 bases, and 6 bases stayed unmatched. In nucleotides, the CDR3 is TGTGCCAGCAGCCAAGGGACAGGTACCTACGAGCAGTACTTC. This gives the protein CASSQGTGTYEQYF.

V usage is TRBV27 and J usage is TRBJ1-6; 9 nucleotides line up with TRBD1. The CDR3 covers 15 residues. The junction had 8 bases not matched to a gene; V was cut back by 7 bases and J by 7 bases. Looked up from germline, CDR1 is MNHEY and CDR2 is SMNVEV (reference sequence). The CDR3 coding sequence is TGTGCCAGCAAGGGACAGGGACGAAACAATTCACCCCTCCACTTT. Translation gives CASKGQGRNNSPLHF.